Below, 5 T cell receptor beta chains from the same sample are listed, as sequenced in a study of T cell repertoires in cytomegalovirus infection. TCRdb reanalysed the reads using MiXCR and keeps one entry per CDR3 protein. The sample includes just under 550,000 distinct CDR3 sequences, about 30% of them seen just once. The material sequenced was PBMCs. These receptor sequences come from a human donor in good health (CMV status not recorded). Some clones in this sample may be carry-over from other donors' samples.

The chain couples TRBV7-2 to TRBJ1-6; 7 bases are a match to TRBD1. The V and J ends lost 5 bases and 6 bases, in that order; junction bases with no gene match: 7. The germline CDR1 and CDR2 sequences are SGHTA and FQGNSA. This CDR3 contains 15 residues. CDR3 nucleotide sequence: TGTGCCAGCAGCCCCCGACAGGGTCTTAATTCACCCCTCCACTTT. Its protein is CASSPRQGLNSPLHF.

In this sample, this clonotype turned up a few times. V is TRBV5-6 and J is TRBJ2-1, with 7 bases fitting TRBD2. Germline V gives CDR1 SGHDT, CDR2 YYEEEE. With V trimmed by 7 bases and J by 3 bases, 4 bases remained unmatched. The CDR3 extends over 13 amino acids. The CDR3 spells CASYGGSYNEQFF. CDR3 sequence (DNA): TGTGCCAGCTACGGGGGGAGCTACAATGAGCAGTTCTTC.

This clonotype was seen only a few times. The V and J genes are TRBV7-2 and TRBJ1-2; TRBD1 matches at 7 bases. CDR1 and CDR2 (germline): SGHTA, FQGNSA. V lost 5 bases, J lost 4 bases, and 7 bases stayed unmatched. The CDR3 spans 14 residues. DNA for the CDR3: TGTGCCAGCAGCCTCGGGACAGCGCGCTATGGCTACACCTTC. Translating gives CASSLGTARYGYTF.

This clonotype was observed a few times. The rearrangement links TRBV12-3 or TRBV12-4 to TRBJ1-4; D not resolved. V was shortened by 7 bases and J by 8 bases, with 14 bases between the two germline ends. CDR3 length equals 13 residues. The CDR3 coding sequence is TGTGCCAGCACCACGTTGTTCCGGGAAAAACTGTTTTTT. Encoded protein: CASTTLFREKLFF.

This clonotype occurred a few times. V is TRBV5-1 and J is TRBJ2-5, with 13 bases fitting TRBD2. The CDR3 sequence is 18 residues long. V shed 1 base, J shed 1 base, and the junction held 7 bases outside the gene matches. Germline CDR1 is SGHRS and CDR2 is YFSETQ. Written as DNA, the CDR3 is TGCGCCAGCAGCTTGTCCCCACTAGCGGGAGGGATCCAAGAGACCCAGTACTTC. Encoded protein: CASSLSPLAGGIQETQYF.